The 20 T cell receptor beta chains given below trace back to one sample, sequenced in a study of blood T cells in healthy people across ages. The second PCR ran roughly 7 to 12 cycles with a sample-barcoded 5' primer and J-beta primers. TCRdb re-called the 5' RACE reads with MiXCR, one entry per CDR3 protein. Counted here are 650,000 to 1,000,000 distinct CDR3 sequences, around 36% occurring once; the ten biggest clones make up 10% to 15%. Source material: blood. The receptors were sampled from a man younger than 35 in good health.

This clonotype was counted at least ten times. The rearrangement uses TRBV6-2 or TRBV6-3 and TRBJ2-3; maybe TRBD2 (6 bases). Trimming removed 6 bases at V and 4 bases at J, with 17 bases between. CDR1 and CDR2 from the germline V gene are MNHEY and SVGEGT. This CDR3 has 15 amino acids. CDR3: CASRAGPARADTQYF. For the CDR3, the DNA is TGTGCCAGCAGGGCGGGACCCGCCCGGGCAGATACGCAGTATTTT.

The chain is built from TRBV9 and TRBJ1-1; D is undetermined. This CDR3 contains 14 residues. Germline CDR1 SGDLS, CDR2 YYNGEE. The V end lost 3 bases, the J end lost 3 bases, and 12 bases lay between the germline ends. CDR3: CASSGSPRDTEAFF. DNA for the CDR3: TGTGCCAGCAGCGGCTCCCCGAGGGACACTGAAGCTTTCTTT.

This chain uses TRBV7-2 with TRBJ2-7; possibly TRBD1 for D (5 bases). Germline values: CDR1 SGHTA, CDR2 FQGNSA. This CDR3 contains 14 residues. Trimming pared 2 bases from V and 2 bases from J, leaving 10 bases between. The CDR3, as DNA: TGTGCCAGCAGCTTACCAGGGAAGACCTACGAGCAGTACTTC. Translating it yields CASSLPGKTYEQYF.

The gene calls are TRBV7-2 and TRBJ2-4; unclear D gene. The assigned J gene may be wrong: the sequence end matches TRBJ2-7 better. In germline, CDR1 is SGHTA, CDR2 FQGNSA. The CDR3 loop spans 16 amino acids. CDR3 loop: CASSHPGWSPTYEQYF. Written as DNA, the CDR3 is TGTGCCAGCAGCCACCCTGGGTGGAGTCCCACCTACGAGCAGTACTTC.

The chain joins TRBV6-6 to TRBJ2-3, with 9 bases matching TRBD1. The J segment lost 1 base and the V segment lost 5 bases, leaving 4 bases of the junction unmatched. CDR3 length: 15 amino acids. Germline V gene sequence: CDR1 MNHNY, CDR2 SVGAGI (reference sequence). The CDR3 DNA follows: TGTGCCAGCAGTGGACAGGGGCGAGGCACAGATACGCAGTATTTT. Translation gives CASSGQGRGTDTQYF.

This clonotype came up a few times. The chain combines TRBV7-3 with TRBJ1-2; possibly TRBD1 for D (5 bases). Germline CDR1 reads SGHTA; CDR2 reads FQGTGA. The CDR3 spans 15 residues. V was trimmed by 5 bases and J by 7 bases, leaving 20 bases between them. CDR3 sequence: CASSLISGTWSGYTF. The CDR3 coding sequence is TGTGCCAGCAGCCTAATCTCCGGGACCTGGAGTGGCTACACCTTC.

There are a few counts of this clonotype. The chain carries TRBV3-1 and TRBJ2-3; no definite D call. The V and J ends lost 4 bases and 1 base respectively, with 12 bases between them. The CDR3 is 15 residues long. Per germline, CDR1 LGHDT and CDR2 YNNKEL (reference sequence). The CDR3 DNA sequence: TGTGCCAGCAGCCCCACGGCAGACCGCACAGATACGCAGTATTTT. Protein product: CASSPTADRTDTQYF.

This clonotype was seen only once. J is TRBJ2-3 and V is TRBV7-3; D may be TRBD2 (6 bases). The CDR3 is 14 residues long. V lost 2 bases and J 4 bases, leaving 10 bases between the germline ends. Per the germline V gene, CDR1 is SGHTA and CDR2 is FQGTGA. This chain's CDR3 is CASSLGLFPDTQYF. DNA of the CDR3: TGTGCCAGCAGCTTAGGACTATTCCCAGATACGCAGTATTTT.

This clonotype appeared once. This chain connects TRBV2 to TRBJ1-2; the D is unclear. Germline V gives CDR1 SNHLY, CDR2 FYNNEI. This CDR3 comprises 16 residues. The V end lost 6 bases, the J end lost 4 bases, and 21 bases lay between the germline ends. The CDR3 DNA sequence: TGTGCCAGCAGCGCCCCTGCCAGCGGTGGGTCCTATGGCTACACCTTC. Amino acids: CASSAPASGGSYGYTF.

This clonotype was seen only a few times. The rearrangement links TRBV7-2 to TRBJ2-4; possibly TRBD1 for D (6 bases). The CDR3 runs 15 residues. The germline V gene encodes CDR1 SGHTA and CDR2 FQGNSA. V was clipped by 5 bases and J by 8 bases, with 19 bases between them. This chain's CDR3 is CASSPNRALLDIQYF. The CDR3 nucleotides read TGTGCCAGCAGCCCAAACAGGGCTCTTCTGGACATTCAGTACTTC.

The chain couples TRBV4-2 to TRBJ2-2, with D unclear. The V and J ends lost 0 bases and 5 bases respectively, with 13 bases between them. The length of the CDR3 is 16 residues. The germline CDR1 and CDR2 sequences are LGHNA and YNFKEQ. DNA for the CDR3: TGTGCCAGCAGCCAAGAGATTATCAGAAGTACCGGGGAGCTGTTTTTT. It is translated as CASSQEIIRSTGELFF.

The gene calls are TRBV6-2 or TRBV6-3 and TRBJ2-3, with 10 bases aligning to TRBD1. With V trimmed by 0 bases and J by 1 base, 1 base remained unmatched. Germline V gives CDR1 MNHEY, CDR2 SVGEGT. The CDR3 runs 16 residues. The CDR3: CASSYSGTGGTDTQYF. The CDR3 DNA reads TGTGCCAGCAGTTACTCCGGGACAGGGGGCACAGATACGCAGTATTTT.

The chain joins TRBV4-3 to TRBJ2-1; D ambiguous. Per germline, CDR1 LGHNA and CDR2 YSLEER. Trimming stripped 0 bases from V and 10 bases from J, with 16 bases between. This CDR3 has 15 residues. The CDR3 nucleotides are TGCGCCAGCAGCCAAGATCGGATGGAAGCACGGGAGCAGTTCTTC. Translation gives CASSQDRMEAREQFF.

This clonotype was observed at least ten times. CDR3 region: CASSVAPSGGQETQYF. The CDR3 DNA sequence: TGTGCCAGCAGCGTAGCTCCTAGCGGGGGGCAAGAGACCCAGTACTTC. This chain joins TRBV9 and TRBJ2-5; the match to TRBD2 covers 11 bases. The CDR3 covers 16 residues. Germline CDR1 is SGDLS and CDR2 is YYNGEE. The V gene end was trimmed by 0 bases and the J gene end by 2 bases; junction bases not matched to a gene: 3.

Points on this clonotype: One base away lies a much larger clone, so this may be a sequencing read error. The J gene is TRBJ2-5, the V gene TRBV6-5, with D perhaps matching TRBD1 (6 bases). From germline, CDR1 is MNHEY and CDR2 SVGAGI. The CDR3 consists of 18 residues. The CDR3 region is CGSSYPSTRDTSQETQYF. The CDR3, as DNA: TGTGGCAGCAGTTACCCATCCACCCGGGACACTTCACAAGAGACCCAGTACTTC.

The chain links TRBV10-3 to TRBJ1-1; D gene uncertain. The CDR3 covers 16 residues. From germline, CDR1 is ENHRY and CDR2 SYGVKD. Trimming took off 2 bases at V and 1 base at J, with 14 bases between the two ends. The CDR3 DNA sequence: TGTGCCATCAGTGAGGTCTCCCACAGATCGAACACTGAAGCTTTCTTT. Residues: CAISEVSHRSNTEAFF.

The sample holds a few counts of this clonotype. The CDR3: CASSPLTAGGYNEQFF. The CDR3, as DNA: TGTGCCAGCAGCCCCCTAACCGCAGGGGGTTACAATGAGCAGTTCTTC. The chain combines TRBV3-1 with TRBJ2-1, with TRBD1 matching over 7 bases. The germline CDR1 and CDR2 sequences are LGHDT and YNNKEL (reference sequence). V trimming: 4 bases; J trimming: 4 bases; junction bases outside the gene matches: 10. The CDR3 is 16 amino acids.

The chain couples TRBV7-2 to TRBJ2-1; D might be TRBD2 (7 bases). Germline assignment: CDR1 SGHTA and CDR2 FQGNSA. The CDR3 is 16 residues long. V was trimmed by 0 bases and J by 12 bases, leaving 21 bases between them. In DNA, the CDR3 is TGTGCCAGCAGCTTAGCCGGGCCGGGGGGCTATGGTGGGCAGTTCTTC. Translating gives CASSLAGPGGYGGQFF.

This clonotype was seen repeatedly, ten times or more. J is TRBJ1-2 and V is TRBV12-3 or TRBV12-4; perhaps TRBD1 as D (6 bases). This CDR3 is 13 amino acids long. V was pared by 6 bases and J by 4 bases, with 12 bases between. In nucleotides, the CDR3 is TGTGCCAGCAGCCCACAGGGTGGCTATGGCTACACCTTC. It translates to CASSPQGGYGYTF.

About this clonotype itself: Sequence at one end of the junction differs from germline and may be a read error. The rearrangement joins TRBV6-6 to TRBJ1-6; 8 positions match TRBD1. This CDR3 spans 16 amino acids. Germline V CDR1 and CDR2: MNHNY, SVGAGI (reference sequence). DNA for the CDR3: TGTGCCAGCAGTTACCCTATGGGACAGGTTAATTCACCCCCCCACTTT. Translated: CASSYPMGQVNSPPHF.